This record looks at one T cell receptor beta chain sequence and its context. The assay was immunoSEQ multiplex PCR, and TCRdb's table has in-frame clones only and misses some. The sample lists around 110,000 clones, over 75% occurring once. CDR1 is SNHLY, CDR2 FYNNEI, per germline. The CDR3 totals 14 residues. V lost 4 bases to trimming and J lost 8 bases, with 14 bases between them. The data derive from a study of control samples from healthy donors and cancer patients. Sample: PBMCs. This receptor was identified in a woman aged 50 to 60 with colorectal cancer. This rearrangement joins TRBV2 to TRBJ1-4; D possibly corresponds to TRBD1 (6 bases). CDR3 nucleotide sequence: TGTGCCAGCAGTGGTGCGGGGGCGAAGGAAAAACTGTTTTTT. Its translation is CASSGAGAKEKLFF.